The rows below give T cell receptor beta chains drawn from one sample of a study of cytomegalovirus exposure and HLA in healthy donors. The protocol was immunoSEQ multiplex PCR, while the TCRdb copy is restricted to in-frame clones and leaves out a portion. This sample has about 200,000 clones, with around three quarters found just once. The sequencing input was PBMCs. These receptors originate from a woman aged 25 to 45 in good health and CMV-seronegative. The CDR3 runs from the conserved cysteine through the conserved F or W. A D gene is named only where the DNA matches it firmly. The size field is filled for only some rows; it gives once, few, many or a size class.

TRBJ2-7 | TRBV18 | . | . | TGTGCCAGCTCACCCGGGACGGGAGTAGGCGAGCAGTACTTC | CASSPGTGVGEQYF
TRBJ2-7 | TRBV11-3 | . | . | TGTGCCAGCAGCTTAGACACTAGGTACGAGCAGTACTTC | CASSLDTRYEQYF
TRBJ2-7 | TRBV7-2 | . | . | TGTGCCAGCAGCTTAGATTACGGGGGTGGGCAGTACTTC | CASSLDYGGGQYF
TRBJ2-5 | TRBV5-4 | TRBD2 | . | TGTGCCAGCAGCTTTGATGTAGCGGGGGGCTACCAAGAGACCCAGTACTTC | CASSFDVAGGYQETQYF
TRBJ1-4 | TRBV5-1 | TRBD1 | . | TGCGCCAGCAGCTTGGCCGGGCAGGGGGTTGAAAAACTGTTTTTT | CASSLAGQGVEKLFF
TRBJ1-4 | TRBV7-9 | TRBD1 | . | TGTGCCAGCAGCCTGACAGGGGGCCATGAAAAACTGTTTTTT | CASSLTGGHEKLFF
TRBJ1-1 | TRBV19 | . | few | TGTGCCAGTAAGGAAGGGGGGGCGATGAACACTGAAGCTTTCTTT | CASKEGGAMNTEAFF
TRBJ1-4 | TRBV5-4 | . | . | TGTGCCAGCAGCTCCCACGGGATGGGGGGAAAACTGTTTTTT | CASSSHGMGGKLFF
TRBJ1-1 | TRBV12-5 | . | . | TGTGCTAGTGGTTTGACAGGGAGAGGATCCCAAGCTTTCTTT | CASGLTGRGSQAFF
TRBJ2-7 | TRBV27 | . | . | TGTGCCAGCAGTTATCAAGGAGGAACCTACGAGCAGTACTTC | CASSYQGGTYEQYF
TRBJ2-7 | TRBV5-1 | TRBD1 | . | TGCGCCAGCAGCTCCGGGTTAGGGACAGGCTACGAGCAGTACTTC | CASSSGLGTGYEQYF
TRBJ2-3 | TRBV7-9 | . | . | TGTGCCAGCAGCTTAAACGCCTTGCCTAGAAGTCGATCCACAGATACGCAGTATTTT | CASSLNALPRSRSTDTQYF
TRBJ2-2 | TRBV15 | . | . | TGTGCCACCAGCAGAGGAAGGGGTCCCCTGAAGACCTCCGGGGAGCTGTTTTTT | CATSRGRGPLKTSGELFF
TRBJ2-3 | TRBV5-1 | . | . | TGCGCCAGCAGCTTGGCAGGGACAGATACGCAGTATTTT | CASSLAGTDTQYF
TRBJ2-7 | TRBV10-2 | TRBD2 | . | TGCGCCAGCAAAATGACTAGCGGGGGGGCTCAAAACTACGAGCAGTACTTC | CASKMTSGGAQNYEQYF
TRBJ2-1 | TRBV4-3 | TRBD2 | . | TGCGCCAGCAGCCAACGGAGGTTAGGTAGCGGGAGTATCGGTGAGCAGTTCTTC | CASSQRRLGSGSIGEQFF
TRBJ2-2 | TRBV5-1 | TRBD1 | . | TGCGCCAGCAGCTTGGAGGGACAGGGGGACACCGGGGAGCTGTTTTTT | CASSLEGQGDTGELFF
TRBJ2-1 | TRBV25-1 | . | . | TGTGCCAGCAGTGACCGGGGGACAGTATACAATGAGCAGTTCTTC | CASSDRGTVYNEQFF
TRBJ1-5 | TRBV5-4 | . | few | TGTGCCAGCAGTATACAGGGAGCAAATCAGCCCCAGCATTTT | CASSIQGANQPQHF
TRBJ1-2 | TRBV5-1 | TRBD1 | . | TGCGCCAGCGGATTGACAGGGTACTATGGCTACACCTTC | CASGLTGYYGYTF
TRBJ1-1 | TRBV6-5 | . | few | TGTGCCAGCAGTACCGGGACTACAAACCGGGGGGCTTTCTTT | CASSTGTTNRGAFF
TRBJ2-7 | TRBV4-3 | TRBD1 | . | TGCGCCAGCAGCCTATACGACAGGGCGGGCTACGAGCAGTACTTC | CASSLYDRAGYEQYF
TRBJ2-7 | TRBV6-6 | . | . | TGTGCCAGCAGTTACTCGACAGGTTTCTACGAGCAGTACTTC | CASSYSTGFYEQYF
TRBJ1-2 | TRBV7-3 | . | . | TGTGCCAGCAGCCTCGGGGGGGGGCCGGTTGGCTACACCTTC | CASSLGGGPVGYTF
TRBJ2-7 | TRBV19 | TRBD1 | . | TGTGCCAGTCGGGACAGGGACCACGAGCAGTACTTC | CASRDRDHEQYF
TRBJ1-1 | TRBV7-9 | . | . | TGTTCCAGCAGCTTAGGCCCTAGGAGAGGGAACACTGAAGCTTTCTTT | CSSSLGPRRGNTEAFF
TRBJ2-1 | TRBV7-6 | . | . | TGTGCCAGCAGCTTAGAGCTCCGACCAGGGTTTGAGCAGTTCTTC | CASSLELRPGFEQFF
TRBJ2-2 | TRBV19 | . | few | TGTGCCAGTAGTATGGGCAGTCAGGCCGGGGAGCTGTTTTTT | CASSMGSQAGELFF
TRBJ1-1 | TRBV4-1 | . | few | TGCGCCAGCAGCCAAGACCCCACAGGGATTAGTACTGAAGCTTTCTTT | CASSQDPTGISTEAFF
TRBJ2-5 | TRBV5-4 | TRBD2 | few | TGTGCCAGCAGTCCAGGGCGGGAGTTTTCAAAGACCCAGTACTTC | CASSPGREFSKTQYF
TRBJ2-1 | TRBV13 | TRBD2 | . | TGTGCCAGCAGCTTAACCCTCTCTAGCGGGGGGCTTAACAATGAGCAGTTCTTC | CASSLTLSSGGLNNEQFF
TRBJ2-7 | TRBV10-2 | . | . | TGCGCCAGCAGTGTTCGGAGGGGAGGTCAGTACGAGCAGTACTTC | CASSVRRGGQYEQYF
TRBJ1-4 | TRBV18 | . | few | TGTGCCAGCTCACCAGTTAGGGGAACTAATGAAAAACTGTTTTTT | CASSPVRGTNEKLFF
TRBJ2-7 | TRBV5-4 | TRBD2 | . | TGTGCCAGCAGCCGGGGGGGGACTAGCGGGAGGGCCGACGAGCAGTACTTC | CASSRGGTSGRADEQYF
TRBJ2-3 | TRBV27 | . | . | TGTGCCAGCAGTTTTCGTACGGGAGCCACAGATACGCAGTATTTT | CASSFRTGATDTQYF
TRBJ2-7 | TRBV6-1 | TRBD2 | few | TGTGCCAGCAGTGACTCGCTAGCGGTCTACGAGCAGTACTTC | CASSDSLAVYEQYF
TRBJ1-5 | TRBV18 | . | once | TGTGCCAGCTCACCAAGGGGCGACAGCAATCAGCCCCAGCATTTT | CASSPRGDSNQPQHF
TRBJ2-7 | TRBV11-1 | . | . | TGTGCCAGCAGCTTATTTAACGAGCAGTACTTC | CASSLFNEQYF
TRBJ2-7 | TRBV7-9 | . | . | TGTTCCAGCAGCTTAGTACGGACAAGTAGAAACGAGCAGTACTTC | CSSSLVRTSRNEQYF
TRBJ1-3 | TRBV15 | TRBD1 | few | TGTGCCACCAGCAGGGACAGGGGAAACTCTGGAAACACCATATATTTT | CATSRDRGNSGNTIYF
TRBJ1-2 | TRBV6-1 | . | . | TGTGCCAGCGGCACCTATGGCTACACCTTC | CASGTYGYTF
TRBJ2-7 | TRBV2 | TRBD2 | . | TGTGCCAGCAGGGGTAGCGGGGGGACAACCTACGAGCAGTACTTC | CASRGSGGTTYEQYF
TRBJ1-2 | TRBV11-2 | TRBD1 | few | TGTGCCAGCAGCTTAGGTGGGACCGGGACAGGGGTCTCTGGCTACACCTTC | CASSLGGTGTGVSGYTF
TRBJ2-5 | TRBV2 | TRBD1 | . | TGTGCCAGCAGTACTTTAGGACAGGGCAAGAGGGGGACCCAGTACTTC | CASSTLGQGKRGTQYF
TRBJ1-2 | TRBV5-4 | . | . | TGTGCCAGCAGCCGGGGGATGTCAGACGGCTACACCTTC | CASSRGMSDGYTF
TRBJ1-4 | TRBV6-6 | TRBD1 | few | TGTGCCAGCACCACTTCCCGGACAGGGGATGAAAAACTGTTTTTT | CASTTSRTGDEKLFF
TRBJ2-3 | TRBV15 | TRBD2 | . | TGTGCCACCAGCAGGTCCAGCGGGGGGTATTTCGATACGCAGTATTTT | CATSRSSGGYFDTQYF
TRBJ2-5 | TRBV11-2 | TRBD2 | . | TGTGCCAGCAGCTCCACTAGCGGGAGTGAGACCCAGTACTTC | CASSSTSGSETQYF
TRBJ1-2 | TRBV19 | TRBD1 | . | TGTGCCACGAAGAAACAGGGGGTACCTGGCTACACCTTC | CATKKQGVPGYTF
TRBJ2-1 | TRBV7-9 | TRBD2 | . | TGTGCCAGCAGCTTAGCAGCGGGAGCCCCCAATGAGCAGTTCTTC | CASSLAAGAPNEQFF
TRBJ2-7 | TRBV5-1 | TRBD1 | . | TGCGCCAGCAGCTTGTTGGGACAGAGCTCCTACGAGCAGTACTTC | CASSLLGQSSYEQYF
TRBJ2-1 | TRBV13 | TRBD2 | . | TGTGCCAGCAGCTTATCAGCGGGAGTTGACAATGAGCAGTTCTTC | CASSLSAGVDNEQFF